The 25 T cell receptor beta chains presented below share a single source sample, sequenced in a study of T cell responses to AZD1222 COVID-19 vaccine. Using immunoSEQ multiplex PCR, the repertoire was profiled, and TCRdb retains in-frame clones only, with some absent. In the table there are 140,000 or so clones, about 90% of which are singletons. The sample consisted of peripheral blood, taken 28 days after the second dose of the MenACWY control vaccine. These receptors originate from an adult who received the MenACWY meningococcal vaccine as a control.

This chain uses TRBV3-1 (or the pseudogene TRBV3-2) with TRBJ2-3; a possible D gene is TRBD1 (6 bases). Germline V gives CDR1 LGHDT, CDR2 YNNKEL (reference sequence). CDR3 length equals 15 residues. Trimming stripped 2 bases from V and 5 bases from J, with 14 bases between. CDR3 DNA sequence: TGTGCCAGCAGCCAAATGACAGGAGCTGGAGATACGCAGTATTTT. Residues: CASSQMTGAGDTQYF.

The chain combines TRBV18 with TRBJ2-4; D is perhaps TRBD1 or TRBD2 (6 bases each). The CDR3 has 16 residues. The V gene lost 0 bases and the J gene lost 11 bases, with 20 bases spanning the gap. CDR1 and CDR2 (germline): KGHSH, LQKENI. CDR3 nucleotides: TGTGCCAGCTCACCACCGACCAGGGGAGGCAACGGGGTTCAGTACTTC. Its protein product is CASSPPTRGGNGVQYF.

The genes are TRBV3-1 (or the pseudogene TRBV3-2) and TRBJ2-1; perhaps TRBD2 as D (5 bases). The CDR3 totals 13 residues. The V end was cut by 6 bases, the J end by 6 bases, with 12 bases between. Germline assignment: CDR1 LGHDT and CDR2 YNNKEL (reference sequence). The DNA for the CDR3 is TGTGCCAGCAGATTAACAGCGGCCAATGAGCAGTTCTTC. Protein: CASRLTAANEQFF.

This clone was seen only once. The chain combines TRBV21-1 with TRBJ1-4. TRBV21-1 is designated a pseudogene. This CDR3 region has 15 residues. This chain's CDR3 is CASSKRRECNEKLFF. The CDR3 bases are TGTGCCAGCAGCAAACGGCGGGAGTGTAATGAAAAACTGTTTTTT.

The chain couples TRBV10-3 to TRBJ2-1, with 8 bases that match TRBD1. CDR1 and CDR2 from the germline V gene are ENHRY and SYGVKD. V lost 2 bases, J lost 6 bases, and 6 bases stayed unmatched. This CDR3 has 15 amino acids. CDR3 bases: TGTGCCATCAGTGAGACCGGGACAGGACTCAATGAGCAGTTCTTC. Translated: CAISETGTGLNEQFF.

The chain combines TRBV24-1 with TRBJ1-6; D is unclear. CDR3 length: 10 residues. CDR1 and CDR2 (germline): KGHDR, SFDVKD. With 5 bases removed from V and 16 bases from J, the gap between germline ends came to 8 bases. CDR3 region: CATSATLLHF. DNA for the CDR3: TGTGCCACCAGTGCTACCCTTCTCCACTTT.

The gene calls are TRBV5-1 and TRBJ2-2; TRBD1 might be the D (6 bases). From germline, CDR1 is SGHRS and CDR2 YFSETQ. The length of the CDR3 is 15 residues. Trimming took 3 bases from V and 2 from J, leaving 11 bases between them. The CDR3: CASSSAGANTGELFF. As DNA, the CDR3 is TGCGCCAGCAGCTCCGCAGGGGCCAACACCGGGGAGCTGTTTTTT.

This chain connects TRBV6-5 to TRBJ2-2, with 8 bases matching TRBD2. The CDR3 covers 15 residues. Germline CDR1 reads MNHEY; CDR2 reads SVGAGI. V lost 6 bases, J lost 3 bases, and 6 bases stayed unmatched. The CDR3 DNA reads as TGTGCCAGCAGAACGAGCGGGAGTGACACCGGGGAGCTGTTTTTT. Its protein is CASRTSGSDTGELFF.

The V gene is TRBV30, the J gene TRBJ2-7, with unresolved D. The CDR3 extends over 11 amino acids. Germline V lookup: CDR1 GTSNPN, CDR2 SVGIG (reference sequence). V lost 2 bases to trimming and J lost 5 bases, with 7 bases between them. In nucleotides, the CDR3 is TGTGCCTGGAGTACATCAAACGAGCAGTACTTC. Amino acids: CAWSTSNEQYF.

This chain joins TRBV7-9 and TRBJ2-2; possibly TRBD1 or TRBD2 for D (6 bases each). CDR1 is SEHNR and CDR2 is FQNEAQ in the germline V gene (reference sequence). Trimming took off 8 bases at V and 6 bases at J, with 22 bases between the two ends. CDR3 size: 16 residues. CDR3 region: CASPTGAAKDSGELFF. CDR3 in DNA: TGTGCCAGCCCGACGGGGGCAGCCAAGGACTCCGGGGAGCTGTTTTTT.

The V gene is TRBV5-1, the J gene TRBJ1-4; D gene uncertain. From germline, CDR1 is SGHRS and CDR2 YFSETQ. The CDR3 sequence is 14 residues long. The V end was cut by 4 bases, the J end by 1 base, with 8 bases between. The CDR3, as DNA: TGCGCCAGCAGCCAGGCAGGAACTAATGAAAAACTGTTTTTT. This sequence encodes CASSQAGTNEKLFF.

The chain uses TRBV20-1 and TRBJ2-4; D unresolved. CDR3 length: 13 amino acids. The V end was cut by 3 bases, the J end by 0 bases, with 6 bases between. The germline V gene has CDR1 DFQATT and CDR2 SNEGSKA (reference sequence). CDR3 sequence (DNA): TGCAGTGCTAGTGGGATAGCCAAAAACATTCAGTACTTC. This codes for CSASGIAKNIQYF.

This chain connects TRBV10-3 to TRBJ2-5; D perhaps matches TRBD2 (6 bases). Between the trimmed V and J ends, which lost 10 bases and 8 bases, there was a span of 11 bases. The length of the CDR3 is 10 residues. Germline V gene sequence: CDR1 ENHRY, CDR2 SYGVKD. The CDR3 reads CATGDFTQYF. The CDR3 DNA follows: TGTGCCACCGGGGACTTCACCCAGTACTTC.

V is TRBV12-3 or TRBV12-4 and J is TRBJ1-1; D perhaps matches TRBD1 (5 bases). Trimming pared 1 base from V and 10 bases from J, leaving 13 bases between. The CDR3 contains 13 residues. CDR3 nucleotides: TGTGCCAGCAGTTTAGGAAGGGGCGATGGAGCTTTCTTT. Its translation is CASSLGRGDGAFF.

The chain recombines TRBV5-1 with TRBJ2-1; D possibly uses TRBD1 or TRBD2 (5 bases each). The V gene lost 0 bases and the J gene lost 8 bases, with 12 bases spanning the gap. Germline CDR1 reads SGHRS; CDR2 reads YFSETQ. The CDR3 contains 14 residues. The DNA for the CDR3 is TGCGCCAGCAGCTTGGCAGGACAAGCGGATGAGCAGTTCTTC. It translates to CASSLAGQADEQFF.

This clone was seen once. This rearrangement joins TRBV5-1 to TRBJ2-3; no clear D gene. The CDR3 totals 12 residues. Germline CDR1 reads SGHRS; CDR2 reads YFSETQ. V lost 0 bases and J lost 5, with 4 bases in between. CDR3 nucleotide sequence: TGCGCCAGCAGCTTGGCGGTAGATACGCAGTATTTT. This encodes CASSLAVDTQYF.

The J gene is TRBJ2-3, the V gene TRBV27, with D uncertain. CDR3 length equals 14 residues. The V gene lost 5 bases and the J gene lost 4 bases, with 13 bases spanning the gap. CDR1 MNHEY and CDR2 SMNVEV come from the germline V gene (reference sequence). CDR3 bases: TGTGCCAGCAGTCCCAGGCGCCTGGCAGATACGCAGTATTTT. Translating gives CASSPRRLADTQYF.

The chain combines TRBV4-3 with TRBJ2-1, with 12 bases lining up with TRBD2. Germline V gene data show CDR1 as LGHNA and CDR2 as YSLEER. CDR3 length: 18 residues. With 2 bases clipped from V and 8 bases from J, the junction kept 13 bases outside the gene matches. The CDR3 DNA reads as TGCGCCAGCAGCCAACGGACTAGCGGGGCCAATCACGGGGATGAGCAGTTCTTC. Protein: CASSQRTSGANHGDEQFF.

The chain recombines TRBV28 with TRBJ1-6; D is ambiguous. The CDR3 extends over 12 amino acids. V lost 3 bases and J lost 5, with 2 bases in between. The germline gives CDR1 MDHEN, CDR2 SYDVKM. The CDR3, as DNA: TGTGCCAGCAGTTTTAATAATTCACCCCTCCACTTT. Its protein is CASSFNNSPLHF.

This clone was counted once. This rearrangement joins TRBV28 to TRBJ1-5, with D unclear. The germline V gene has CDR1 MDHEN and CDR2 SYDVKM. The CDR3 length is 14 residues. V dropped 8 bases and J dropped 4 bases, with 15 bases sitting between them. The CDR3 region has the DNA TGTGCCAGCGGAATAACCCGAGGGAATCAGCCCCAGCATTTT. Protein: CASGITRGNQPQHF.

This chain connects TRBV5-5 to TRBJ2-7; 11 positions agree with TRBD1. This CDR3 spans 16 amino acids. From germline, CDR1 is SGHKS and CDR2 YYEKEE (reference sequence). J gave up 4 bases and V 4 bases, and 10 bases lay outside the gene matches. The CDR3 region is CASSPLEDRGQYEQYF. CDR3 nucleotide sequence: TGTGCCAGCAGCCCCCTGGAGGACAGGGGGCAGTACGAGCAGTACTTC.

The chain uses TRBV30 and TRBJ1-1; the match to TRBD1 covers 7 bases. The CDR3 is 15 amino acids. Trimming removed 1 base from V and 1 base from J; junction bases left unmatched: 6. From germline, CDR1 is GTSNPN and CDR2 SVGIG (reference sequence). The CDR3 region is CAWSDPGDRNTEAFF. The DNA for the CDR3 is TGTGCCTGGAGTGATCCCGGGGACAGGAACACTGAAGCTTTCTTT.

V gene TRBV5-1 combines with J gene TRBJ2-7, with 12 bases lining up with TRBD2. V shed 4 bases, J shed 3 bases, and the junction held 5 bases outside the gene matches. Looked up from germline, CDR1 is SGHRS and CDR2 is YFSETQ. The CDR3 has 15 amino acids. CDR3 bases: TGCGCCAGCAGCCTCCTAGCGGGGGGGGTCTACGAGCAGTACTTC. It codes for CASSLLAGGVYEQYF.

The rearrangement uses TRBV28 and TRBJ2-1; 11 bases are a match to TRBD1. There are 16 residues in the CDR3. Germline assignment: CDR1 MDHEN and CDR2 SYDVKM. J was trimmed by 4 bases and V by 3 bases; bases with no gene match: 5. This CDR3 is CASSFPDRGLYNEQFF. The CDR3 bases are TGTGCCAGCAGTTTCCCGGACAGGGGGCTTTACAATGAGCAGTTCTTC.

The chain links TRBV5-1 to TRBJ2-3, with 8 nucleotides matching TRBD2. Germline CDR1 SGHRS, CDR2 YFSETQ. The CDR3 sequence is 18 residues long. V shed 4 bases, J shed 6 bases, and the junction held 19 bases outside the gene matches. Here the CDR3 DNA reads TGCGCCAGCAGCCTACTATCCCCTAGCGGGCTCGGAGGGGATACGCAGTATTTT. This encodes CASSLLSPSGLGGDTQYF.